These 29 T cell receptor beta chains were sequenced from one sample in a study of T cells in women clearing cervical HPV infection. Sequenced by immunoSEQ multiplex PCR; TCRdb stores in-frame clones only, minus some. This sample carries 31,000 or so clones, with around 4% going to the ten biggest clones. The sample taken for sequencing was blood buffy coat. Source of these receptors: a woman between 18 and 70 years old with a cervical HPV16 infection that either progressed to CIN3+ or cleared (not recorded which).

Concerning this clone: Read coverage stops 3 residues before the CDR3 terminus; the germline J gene supplies the remainder. The V call is TRBV7-9, the J call TRBJ2-3, with TRBD2 identical over 10 bases. The CDR3 has 15 residues. CDR1 and CDR2 (germline): SEHNR, FQNEAQ (reference sequence). V lost 11 bases, J lost 2 bases, and 10 bases stayed unmatched. The CDR3 loop is CALAASGGHTDTQYF. The part of the CDR3 DNA that was read is TGTGCCCTAGCGGCTAGCGGGGGACACACAGATACG.

A note on this clone: The CDR3 goes on 3 residues after the read ends, and that part is filled in from the germline J gene. The chain carries TRBV6-2 or TRBV6-3 and TRBJ2-1; no reliable D call. The CDR3 length is 12 residues. With 5 bases removed from V and 2 bases from J, the gap between germline ends came to 4 bases. Per germline, CDR1 MNHEY and CDR2 SVGEGT. CDR3: CASSDTYNEQFF. The covered CDR3 bases are TGTGCCAGCAGTGACACCTACAATGAG.

With regard to this clone: The read comes to an end 3 residues before the CDR3 does, leaving the germline J gene to fill in the end. The chain carries TRBV30 and TRBJ1-5; a weak D match, TRBD1 (5 bases). Germline V CDR1 and CDR2: GTSNPN, SVGIG (reference sequence). This CDR3 contains 12 residues. V lost 3 bases to trimming and J lost 4 bases, with 7 bases between them. The CDR3 sequence: CAWSGGNQPQHF. The sequenced CDR3 bases are TGTGCCTGGAGCGGGGGGAATCAGCCC.

CDR3 DNA, as far as it was read: TGCGCCAGCAGTGAAAAGAACGGACAGCAAGAGACC. Its translation is CASSEKNGQQET. In full, the CDR3 reads CASSEKNGQQETQYF. The chain couples TRBV10-2 to TRBJ2-5; a possible D gene is TRBD1 (6 bases). The CDR3 end is not reached by the read, which stops 3 residues before it; the germline J gene fills it in. This CDR3 has 15 amino acids. The V end lost 3 bases, the J end lost 2 bases, and 13 bases lay between the germline ends. Germline CDR1 is WSHSY and CDR2 is SAAADI.

As for this clone: With the read ending 3 residues before the CDR3 end, the germline J gene is used to fill in that end. The V gene is TRBV5-4, the J gene TRBJ2-7; TRBD2 matches at 14 bases. Germline V gene sequence: CDR1 SGHNT, CDR2 YYREEE (reference sequence). The ends lost 1 base at V and 5 bases at J; junction bases unmatched: 2. CDR3 length equals 15 residues. The sequenced CDR3 bases are TGTGCCAGCAGCTTGCGGACTAGCGGGGGGCACGAG. This gives the protein CASSLRTSGGHE. The entire CDR3 sequence reads CASSLRTSGGHEQYF. Together with reference TRBV5-4 and TRBJ2-7, the CDR3 gives the full variable domain: ETGVTQSPTHLIKTRGQQVTLRCSSQSGHNTVSWYQQALGQGPQFIFQYYREEENGRGNFPPRFSGLQFPNYSSELNVNALELDDSALYLCASSLRTSGGHEQYFGPGTRLTVT.

To note about this clone: The CDR3 end falls 3 residues outside the read, so it is completed with the germline J gene. The V call is TRBV19, the J call TRBJ1-2; tentative D call: TRBD1 (5 bases). The CDR3 spans 12 residues. CDR1 and CDR2 (germline): LNHDA, SQIVND (reference sequence). The CDR3 DNA, read in part, is TGTGCCAGGCAAGGGGATACCGCCGAC. This sequence encodes CARQGDTAD. The whole CDR3 reads CARQGDTADYTF.

Comments on this clone: The read terminates 3 residues ahead of where the CDR3 ends, so the germline J gene completes it. The chain uses TRBV29-1 and TRBJ2-1; 11 nucleotides match TRBD2. This CDR3 comprises 13 residues. CDR1 and CDR2 from the germline V gene are SQVTM and ANQGSEA. J was trimmed by 8 bases and V by 4 bases; bases with no gene match: 4. CDR3 sequence reads: CSVVRGLADEQFF. The part of the CDR3 DNA that was read is TGCAGCGTTGTTAGGGGACTAGCGGATGAG.

A remark on this clone: The sequence runs out 3 residues before the end of the CDR3; the remainder is reconstructed from the germline J gene. This chain links TRBV7-9 with TRBJ1-2; D is unresolved. In germline, CDR1 is SEHNR, CDR2 FQNEAQ (reference sequence). CDR3 length: 12 residues. Deletions cut 2 bases from V and 2 bases from J, with 3 bases between. CDR3 bases read: TGTGCCAGCAGCTTACCGAACTATGGC. It codes for CASSLPNYG. The CDR3 as a whole reads CASSLPNYGYTF.

CDR3 DNA, as far as it was read: TGTGCCAGCAGCTTGCCCGGACGGACTACCGGGGAG. It yields the protein CASSLPGRTTGE. The full CDR3 protein is CASSLPGRTTGELFF. The chain employs TRBV11-3 and TRBJ2-2; D possibly corresponds to TRBD2 (5 bases). The CDR3 is cut off 3 residues early in the read; its end comes from the germline J gene. The CDR3 has 15 residues. Germline loops: CDR1 SGHNT, CDR2 YENEEA. The V end was cut by 3 bases, the J end by 5 bases, with 13 bases between.

Concerning this clone: The read terminates 3 residues ahead of where the CDR3 ends, so the germline J gene completes it. This chain connects TRBV19 to TRBJ2-4; D unresolved. Germline CDR1 and CDR2: LNHDA and SQIVND (reference sequence). CDR3 length: 13 residues. The CDR3 here is CASTRGGSYGQYF. CDR3 DNA (partial): TGTGCCAGTACCCGTGGCGGTAGCTATGGT.

Remarks on this clone: Read sequence stops 3 residues before the CDR3 end, and the germline J gene provides the missing end. This chain joins TRBV10-3 and TRBJ2-7, with 8 nucleotides matching TRBD2. CDR3 size: 14 residues. Germline V gene data show CDR1 as ENHRY and CDR2 as SYGVKD. V shed 10 bases and J 1 base; nucleotides not matched to a gene: 9. CDR3 in amino acids: CATAGGGQSYEQYF. The DNA read from the CDR3 is TGTGCCACCGCGGGGGGAGGGCAATCCTACGAG.

On this clone itself: The read ends 3 residues early relative to the CDR3; the germline J gene fills the gap. The gene calls are TRBV14 and TRBJ1-6; tentative D call: TRBD1 (6 bases). There are 12 residues in the CDR3. CDR1 is SGHDN and CDR2 is FVKESK in the germline V gene. The CDR3 region is CASSQLGAPLHF. Incomplete CDR3 DNA: TGTGCCAGCAGCCAACTGGGGGCGCCC.

Of note for this clone: The read ends 3 residues shy of where the CDR3 ends; the end is completed using the germline J gene. V is TRBV19 and J is TRBJ1-5, with 12 bases aligning to TRBD1. V shed 3 bases, J shed 6 bases, and the junction held 6 bases outside the gene matches. This CDR3 region has 16 residues. Germline V gene data show CDR1 as LNHDA and CDR2 as SQIVND (reference sequence). The CDR3 protein is CASSIKGQGAGQPQHF. The CDR3 DNA, read in part, is TGTGCCAGTAGTATCAAGGGACAGGGGGCAGGTCAGCCC.

About this clone: Read coverage stops 3 residues before the CDR3 terminus; the germline J gene supplies the remainder. V is TRBV29-1 and J is TRBJ1-1, with a tentative D call TRBD1 (5 bases). Trimming took off 6 bases at V and 4 bases at J, with 15 bases between the two ends. Per the germline V gene, CDR1 is SQVTM and CDR2 is ANQGSEA. This CDR3 contains 13 residues. This chain's CDR3 is CSVRDGRGTEAFF. Incomplete CDR3 DNA: TGCAGCGTGCGCGACGGTAGGGGCACTGAA.

Notes on this clone: The read terminates 3 residues ahead of where the CDR3 ends, so the germline J gene completes it. The chain uses TRBV6-2 or TRBV6-3 and TRBJ2-5; 11 bases fit TRBD1. The length of the CDR3 is 15 residues. The junction had 8 bases not matched to a gene; V was cut back by 6 bases and J by 5 bases. Germline CDR1 and CDR2: MNHEY and SVGEGT. The sequenced CDR3 bases are TGTGCCAGCAGCCCGGGACAGGGGGTGAGGGAGACC. This encodes CASSPGQGVRET. The complete CDR3 sequence is CASSPGQGVRETQYF.

As to this clone: The read halts 3 residues ahead of the CDR3 end, with the missing end drawn from the germline J gene. The rearrangement joins TRBV29-1 to TRBJ2-7; D call uncertain. This CDR3 comprises 15 residues. CDR1 is SQVTM and CDR2 is ANQGSEA in the germline V gene. V lost 1 base, J lost 0 bases, and 13 bases lay in between. This CDR3 is CSVEVLGSYSYEQYF. The DNA read from the CDR3 is TGCAGCGTTGAAGTATTGGGTAGCTACTCCTACGAG.

With regard to this clone: The observed sequence ends 3 residues before the CDR3 terminus, with the missing tail filled in from the germline J gene. The chain is built from TRBV5-1 and TRBJ2-7; 10 bases match TRBD2. This CDR3 contains 14 residues. Germline V gene lookup returns CDR1 SGHRS and CDR2 YFSETQ. With V trimmed by 3 bases and J by 4 bases, 4 bases remained unmatched. CDR3 DNA, as far as it was read: TGCGCCAGCAGCTCCGGGACTAGCGATTACGAG. As protein: CASSSGTSDYE. In full, the CDR3 is CASSSGTSDYEQYF.

A remark on this clone: The CDR3 goes on 3 residues after the read ends, and that part is filled in from the germline J gene. The chain recombines TRBV5-1 with TRBJ1-4; no firm D call. Germline-derived CDR1 and CDR2 are SGHRS and YFSETQ. The CDR3 sequence is 17 residues long. The sequenced part of the CDR3 DNA is TGCGCCAGCAGGGATCCGGACCGGGGATCCTATAATTCACCA. Translation gives CASRDPDRGSYNSP. The CDR3 as a whole reads CASRDPDRGSYNSPLFF.

As concerns this clone: The observed sequence ends 3 residues before the CDR3 terminus, with the missing tail filled in from the germline J gene. The rearrangement links TRBV5-4 to TRBJ2-5, with 10 nucleotides matching TRBD1. The CDR3 contains 16 residues. In germline, CDR1 is SGHNT, CDR2 YYREEE (reference sequence). J lost 5 bases, V lost 2 bases, and 9 bases had no gene match. This chain's CDR3 is CASSLGTGARTETQYF. The CDR3 DNA, read in part, is TGTGCCAGCAGCTTAGGGACAGGGGCGAGGACGGAGACC.

CDR3 sequence reads: CASRLSGPSTDTQYF. CDR3 bases read: TGTGCCAGCAGGCTTAGCGGCCCTAGCACAGATACG. The chain has TRBV12-3 or TRBV12-4 and TRBJ2-3; D perhaps matches TRBD2 (6 bases). The CDR3 goes on 3 residues after the read ends, and that part is filled in from the germline J gene. The CDR3 has 15 residues. The V end lost 6 bases, the J end lost 0 bases, and 13 bases lay between the germline ends.

A word on this clone: From the germline J gene comes the end of the CDR3, since the read stops 3 residues before it. The V call is TRBV20-1, the J call TRBJ2-7, with 9 bases aligning to TRBD2. Germline lookup yields CDR1 DFQATT and CDR2 SNEGSKA (reference sequence). J was trimmed by 6 bases and V by 1 base; bases with no gene match: 10. The CDR3 runs to 15 residues. The CDR3 loop reads CSARGGSGRYREQYF. Incomplete CDR3 DNA: TGCAGTGCTAGAGGGGGCAGCGGGAGGTATCGCGAG.

A note on this clone: The read falls 3 residues short of the CDR3 end, and the missing part is taken from the germline J gene. The identical CDR3 is also encoded by other nucleotide sequences in the sample. This chain uses TRBV7-7 with TRBJ1-3; 7 bases map to TRBD1. Per germline, CDR1 SSHAT and CDR2 FNYEAQ (reference sequence). The CDR3 is 15 residues long. J was trimmed by 0 bases and V by 1 base; bases with no gene match: 0. CDR3 bases read: TGTGCCAGCAGCTTAGGGGACAGCTCTGGAAACACC. Its translation is CASSLGDSSGNT. The complete CDR3 protein is CASSLGDSSGNTIYF.

As regards this clone: The read ends 3 residues shy of where the CDR3 ends; the end is completed using the germline J gene. The genes are TRBV20-1 and TRBJ1-2; unclear D gene. Germline V CDR1 and CDR2: DFQATT, SNEGSKA (reference sequence). V shed 8 bases and J shed 2 bases, with 12 bases lying between them. The CDR3 runs 12 residues. Partial CDR3 DNA: TGCAGTACTGTCGGAGGGAACTATGGC. This sequence encodes CSTVGGNYG. The full CDR3 is CSTVGGNYGYTF.

A word on this clone: With the read ending 3 residues before the CDR3 end, the germline J gene is used to fill in that end. The genes are TRBV20-1 and TRBJ2-5, with TRBD2 matching 9 bases. The trim removed 2 bases at V and 5 bases at J, leaving 6 bases unmatched. Germline V gene lookup returns CDR1 DFQATT and CDR2 SNEGSKA (reference sequence). This CDR3 is built from 14 residues. CDR3 protein: CSARPLAGRETQYF. The part of the CDR3 DNA that was read is TGCAGTGCTAGACCCCTAGCGGGGAGGGAGACC.

Points on this clone: At one end the junction does not follow the germline gene, possibly because of a read error. Coverage ceases 3 residues before the CDR3 finishes, and the germline J gene fills in the end. Other DNA sequences in the sample encode the same CDR3. This sequence joins TRBV5-4 and TRBJ1-3; 7 positions agree with TRBD1. The CDR3 extends over 14 amino acids. In germline, CDR1 is SGHNT, CDR2 YYREEE (reference sequence). CDR3 DNA, as far as it was read: TGTGCCAGCAGCCTACAGGGGAGAGGAAACACG. Protein: CASSLQGRGNT. The full CDR3 protein is CASSLQGRGNTIYF. Full variable domain (missing parts from reference TRBV5-4 and TRBJ1-3): ETGVTQSPTHLIKTRGQQVTLRCSSQSGHNTVSWYQQALGQGPQFIFQYYREEENGRGNFPPRFSGLQFPNYSSELNVNALELDDSALYLCASSLQGRGNTIYFGEGSWLTVV.

On this clone itself: Read sequence stops 3 residues before the CDR3 end, and the germline J gene provides the missing end. The gene calls are TRBV5-4 and TRBJ1-2; 9 bases match TRBD1. Germline lookup yields CDR1 SGHNT and CDR2 YYREEE (reference sequence). The V gene end was trimmed by 6 bases and the J gene end by 4 bases; junction bases not matched to a gene: 13. CDR3 size: 16 residues. The sequenced part of the CDR3 DNA is TGTGCCAGCACCATGGGACAGGGACGCTCATTCTATGGC. It is translated as CASTMGQGRSFYG. The entire CDR3 protein is CASTMGQGRSFYGYTF.

To note about this clone: The observed sequence ends 3 residues before the CDR3 terminus, with the missing tail filled in from the germline J gene. The chain couples TRBV20-1 to TRBJ2-5, with 14 bases identical to TRBD2. The CDR3 spans 14 residues. In germline, CDR1 is DFQATT, CDR2 SNEGSKA (reference sequence). The CDR3 sequence: CSATGTSGSGTQYF. CDR3 DNA, as far as it was read: TGCAGTGCTACCGGGACTAGCGGGAGCGGTACC.

With respect to this clone: Within the sample, other DNA sequences also encode this same CDR3. CDR3 DNA (partial): TGCGCCAGCAGCTTGGTGGACAGGGGGTCTGGAAACACC. Its translation is CASSLVDRGSGNT. In full, the CDR3 reads CASSLVDRGSGNTIYF. The V gene is TRBV5-1, the J gene TRBJ1-3; TRBD1 matches 10 bases. The sequence runs out 3 residues before the end of the CDR3; the remainder is reconstructed from the germline J gene. This CDR3 comprises 16 residues. Trimming cost V 0 bases and J 1 base; bases outside gene matches: 1. Per germline, CDR1 SGHRS and CDR2 YFSETQ.

With regard to this clone: Coverage ceases 3 residues before the CDR3 finishes, and the germline J gene fills in the end. The rearrangement joins TRBV24-1 to TRBJ2-2; TRBD2 agrees at 11 bases. V gave up 4 bases and J gave up 1 base; unmatched junction bases: 4. The CDR3 covers 17 residues. Germline V lookup: CDR1 KGHDR, CDR2 SFDVKD. CDR3 residues: CATSDPGLAENTGELFF. The sequenced part of the CDR3 DNA is TGTGCCACCAGTGACCCGGGACTAGCGGAGAACACCGGGGAG.